A selection of T cell receptor beta chains follows, all from one sample in a study of T cell changes during pregnancy in multiple sclerosis. The table came from immunoSEQ multiplex PCR; TCRdb's copy has only in-frame clones and leaves some out. The sample carries approximately 100,000 clones, approximately 94% recorded once. The specimen was peripheral blood, collected in the third trimester of pregnancy. These receptors were collected from a female donor with multiple sclerosis, enrolled in a pregnancy study. Each CDR3 is given with its conserved first and last residue. The order of the fields is clone size, D gene, V gene, J gene, CDR3 DNA, CDR3 protein. The D gene is left open where the match is weak. A row's size may be missing; if present it is once, few, many or a size class.

abundance: few
d_gene: NA
v_gene: TRBV28
j_gene: TRBJ2-3
CDR3nt: TGTGCCAGCAGTCCACCCGGGACTAGCACAGATACGCAGTATTTT
CDR3aa: CASSPPGTSTDTQYF

abundance: NA
d_gene: NA
v_gene: TRBV28
j_gene: TRBJ1-2
CDR3nt: TGTGCCAGCAGTTCCCAGTTACCAGGTGGCTACACCTTC
CDR3aa: CASSSQLPGGYTF

abundance: NA
d_gene: NA
v_gene: TRBV18
j_gene: TRBJ2-5
CDR3nt: TGTGCCAGCTCATCACAAGAGACCCAGTACTTC
CDR3aa: CASSSQETQYF

abundance: NA
d_gene: TRBD2
v_gene: TRBV7-9
j_gene: TRBJ2-1
CDR3nt: TGTGCCAGCAGCTTATCGCTAGCGGGAGTAAATGAGCAGTTCTTC
CDR3aa: CASSLSLAGVNEQFF

abundance: NA
d_gene: NA
v_gene: TRBV28
j_gene: TRBJ2-7
CDR3nt: TGTGCCAGCAGTTACCCCAGGGCGTCGGGCTCCTACGAGCAGTACTTC
CDR3aa: CASSYPRASGSYEQYF

abundance: NA
d_gene: TRBD1
v_gene: TRBV28
j_gene: TRBJ1-5
CDR3nt: TGTGCCAGCAGTACTCTAGGGACAGGGAATCAGCCCCAGCATTTT
CDR3aa: CASSTLGTGNQPQHF

abundance: once
d_gene: TRBD2
v_gene: TRBV6-5
j_gene: TRBJ2-1
CDR3nt: TGTGCCAGCAGTTACAGCACTAGCGGGCATTCGGAGTTCTTC
CDR3aa: CASSYSTSGHSEFF

abundance: NA
d_gene: NA
v_gene: TRBV28
j_gene: TRBJ1-1
CDR3nt: TGTGCCAGCAAAAGGGGCAGGAGCACTGAAGCTTTCTTT
CDR3aa: CASKRGRSTEAFF

abundance: NA
d_gene: TRBD1
v_gene: TRBV18
j_gene: TRBJ2-1
CDR3nt: TGTGCCAGCTCACCACCACAGGGGGCGGGGGAGCAGTTCTTC
CDR3aa: CASSPPQGAGEQFF

abundance: NA
d_gene: NA
v_gene: TRBV19
j_gene: TRBJ1-5
CDR3nt: TGTGCCAGTAGCACAAGGTGGGGGGACGGACAGCCCCAGCATTTT
CDR3aa: CASSTRWGDGQPQHF

abundance: NA
d_gene: TRBD1
v_gene: TRBV11-2
j_gene: TRBJ1-2
CDR3nt: TGTGCCAGCAGCTTAGCGGGACAGGGGAATGGCTACACCTTC
CDR3aa: CASSLAGQGNGYTF

abundance: NA
d_gene: NA
v_gene: TRBV4-3
j_gene: TRBJ2-7
CDR3nt: TGCGCCAGCAGCCAAGAGGCAGGCTACGAGCAGTACTTC
CDR3aa: CASSQEAGYEQYF

abundance: NA
d_gene: TRBD1
v_gene: TRBV28
j_gene: TRBJ1-5
CDR3nt: TGTGCCAGCAGTTTCCTTGGGACAGGGCAGCGCAATCAGCCCCAGCATTTT
CDR3aa: CASSFLGTGQRNQPQHF

abundance: NA
d_gene: TRBD1
v_gene: TRBV7-7
j_gene: TRBJ2-2
CDR3nt: TGTGCTAGCAGCCCTGTTTTGACTGGGACAGGATACACCGGGGAGCTGTTTTTT
CDR3aa: CASSPVLTGTGYTGELFF

abundance: NA
d_gene: NA
v_gene: TRBV28
j_gene: TRBJ1-5
CDR3nt: TGTGCCAGCAGTTTGTTCGGTAATCAGCCCCAGCATTTT
CDR3aa: CASSLFGNQPQHF

abundance: NA
d_gene: TRBD1
v_gene: TRBV28
j_gene: TRBJ1-4
CDR3nt: TGTGCCAGCAGCTCATCAAGGGGGCGGACTAATGAAAAACTGTTTTTT
CDR3aa: CASSSSRGRTNEKLFF

abundance: NA
d_gene: TRBD2
v_gene: TRBV30
j_gene: TRBJ2-1
CDR3nt: TGTGCCTGGAGGTTGATGGGACTAGCGGGAGAAAGTGAGCAGTTCTTC
CDR3aa: CAWRLMGLAGESEQFF

abundance: NA
d_gene: NA
v_gene: TRBV7-9
j_gene: TRBJ2-5
CDR3nt: TGTGCCAGCACCCATAGCGGCTCCCAAGAGACCCAGTACTTC
CDR3aa: CASTHSGSQETQYF

abundance: NA
d_gene: NA
v_gene: TRBV18
j_gene: TRBJ1-1
CDR3nt: TGTGCCAGCGGAAGGGGCACGGGCACTGAAGCTTTCTTT
CDR3aa: CASGRGTGTEAFF

abundance: NA
d_gene: NA
v_gene: TRBV6-5
j_gene: TRBJ2-2
CDR3nt: TGTGCCAGCAGTTACCGACAAGCGGCCACCGGGGAGCTGTTTTTT
CDR3aa: CASSYRQAATGELFF

abundance: NA
d_gene: NA
v_gene: TRBV5-1
j_gene: TRBJ2-4
CDR3nt: TGCGCCAGCACCCCCTCAGGGCGTGGAAACATTCAGTACTTC
CDR3aa: CASTPSGRGNIQYF

abundance: NA
d_gene: TRBD1
v_gene: TRBV7-9
j_gene: TRBJ2-7
CDR3nt: TGTGCCAGCAGCTTACCCCCGGGACAGGGGATGAACGAGCAGTACTTC
CDR3aa: CASSLPPGQGMNEQYF

abundance: NA
d_gene: NA
v_gene: TRBV15
j_gene: TRBJ2-2
CDR3nt: TGTGCCACCAGCAAAGACTTAAACACCGGGGAGCTGTTTTTT
CDR3aa: CATSKDLNTGELFF

abundance: few
d_gene: NA
v_gene: TRBV29-1
j_gene: TRBJ2-2
CDR3nt: TGCAGCGTTGTGGGCTACCAGAACACCGGGGAGCTGTTTTTT
CDR3aa: CSVVGYQNTGELFF

abundance: NA
d_gene: TRBD2
v_gene: TRBV7-9
j_gene: TRBJ2-3
CDR3nt: TGTGCCAGCAGCTTAATTCGGCCTAGCGGCTTCACAGATACGCAGTATTTT
CDR3aa: CASSLIRPSGFTDTQYF

abundance: NA
d_gene: NA
v_gene: TRBV28
j_gene: TRBJ2-7
CDR3nt: TGTGCCAGCAGCGTTACTAGATCCGAGCAGTACTTC
CDR3aa: CASSVTRSEQYF

abundance: NA
d_gene: TRBD2
v_gene: TRBV7-2
j_gene: TRBJ2-7
CDR3nt: TGTGCCAGCAGCCCTCGAACCCAGACCGGGACTAGCGGCTACGAGCAGTACTTC
CDR3aa: CASSPRTQTGTSGYEQYF

abundance: NA
d_gene: TRBD1
v_gene: TRBV28
j_gene: TRBJ1-2
CDR3nt: TGTGCCAGCACCCCGACAGGGGGGTATGGCTACACCTTC
CDR3aa: CASTPTGGYGYTF

abundance: NA
d_gene: NA
v_gene: TRBV12-2
j_gene: TRBJ2-5
CDR3nt: TGTGCAAGTCGCTTGGTTAAGCGGGAGGGTGAGACCCAGTACTTC
CDR3aa: CASRLVKREGETQYF